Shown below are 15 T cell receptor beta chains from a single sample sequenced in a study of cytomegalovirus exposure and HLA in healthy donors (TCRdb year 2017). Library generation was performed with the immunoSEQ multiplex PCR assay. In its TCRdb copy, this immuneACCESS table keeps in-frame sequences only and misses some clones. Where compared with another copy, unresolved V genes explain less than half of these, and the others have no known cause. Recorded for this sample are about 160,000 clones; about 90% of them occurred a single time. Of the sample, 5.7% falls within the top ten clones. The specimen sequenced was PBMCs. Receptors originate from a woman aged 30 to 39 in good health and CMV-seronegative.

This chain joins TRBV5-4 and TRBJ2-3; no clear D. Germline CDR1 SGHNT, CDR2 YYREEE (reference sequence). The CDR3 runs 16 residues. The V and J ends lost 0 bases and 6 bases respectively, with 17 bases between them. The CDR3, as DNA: TGTGCCAGCAGCTTGGCAACCGTTCCTGCCATCGATACGCAGTATTTT. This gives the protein CASSLATVPAIDTQYF.

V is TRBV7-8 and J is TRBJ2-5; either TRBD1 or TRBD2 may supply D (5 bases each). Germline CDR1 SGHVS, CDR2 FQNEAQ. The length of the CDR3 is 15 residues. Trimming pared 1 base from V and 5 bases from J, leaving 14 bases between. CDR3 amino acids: CASSLGFAGTETQYF. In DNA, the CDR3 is TGTGCCAGCAGCTTAGGCTTCGCAGGGACGGAGACCCAGTACTTC.

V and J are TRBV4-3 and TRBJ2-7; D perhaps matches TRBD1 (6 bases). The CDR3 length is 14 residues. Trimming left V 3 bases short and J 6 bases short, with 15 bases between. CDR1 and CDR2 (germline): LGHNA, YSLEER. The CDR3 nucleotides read TGCGCCAGCAGCCATGACAGGAATCGGGGCGAGCAGTACTTC. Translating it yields CASSHDRNRGEQYF.

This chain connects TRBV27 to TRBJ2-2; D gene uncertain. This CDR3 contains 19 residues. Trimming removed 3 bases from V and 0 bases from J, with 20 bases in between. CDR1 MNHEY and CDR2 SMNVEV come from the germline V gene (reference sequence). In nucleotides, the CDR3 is TGTGCCAGCAGTTTGGCGAAATATGAATCCGAGGCGAACACCGGGGAGCTGTTTTTT. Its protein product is CASSLAKYESEANTGELFF.

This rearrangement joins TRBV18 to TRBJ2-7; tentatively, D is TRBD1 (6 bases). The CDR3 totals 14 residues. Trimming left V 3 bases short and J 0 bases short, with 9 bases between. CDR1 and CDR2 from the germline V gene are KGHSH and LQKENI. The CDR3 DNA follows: TGTGCCAGCTCACCTGGACAGCTCTCCTACGAGCAGTACTTC. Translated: CASSPGQLSYEQYF.

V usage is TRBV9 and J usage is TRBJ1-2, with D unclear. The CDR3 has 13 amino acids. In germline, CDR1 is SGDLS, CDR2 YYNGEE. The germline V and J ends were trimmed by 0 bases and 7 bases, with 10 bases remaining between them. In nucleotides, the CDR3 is TGTGCCAGCAGCGTAGCTGAGAGGTTTGGCTACACCTTC. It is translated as CASSVAERFGYTF.

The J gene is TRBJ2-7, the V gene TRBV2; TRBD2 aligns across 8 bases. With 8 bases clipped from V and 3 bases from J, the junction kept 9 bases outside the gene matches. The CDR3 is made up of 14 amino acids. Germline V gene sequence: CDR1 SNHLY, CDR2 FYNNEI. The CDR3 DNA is TGTGCCAGCTTAGAAACTAGCGGATACTACGAGCAGTACTTC. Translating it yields CASLETSGYYEQYF.

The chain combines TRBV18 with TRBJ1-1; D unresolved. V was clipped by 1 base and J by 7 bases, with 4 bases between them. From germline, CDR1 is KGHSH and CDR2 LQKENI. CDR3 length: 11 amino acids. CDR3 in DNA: TGTGCCAGCTCACCACTAAATGAAGCTTTCTTT. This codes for CASSPLNEAFF.

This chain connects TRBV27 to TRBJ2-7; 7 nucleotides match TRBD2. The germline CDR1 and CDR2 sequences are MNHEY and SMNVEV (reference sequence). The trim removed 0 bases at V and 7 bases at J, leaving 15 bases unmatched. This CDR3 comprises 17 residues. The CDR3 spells CASSLSGEGRGLFEQYF. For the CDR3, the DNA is TGTGCCAGCAGTTTATCGGGGGAGGGGAGAGGGTTGTTTGAGCAGTACTTC.

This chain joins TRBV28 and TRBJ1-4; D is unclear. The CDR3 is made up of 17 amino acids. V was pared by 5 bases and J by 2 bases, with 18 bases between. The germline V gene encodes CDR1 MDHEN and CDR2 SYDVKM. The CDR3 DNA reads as TGTGCCAGCAGTCCTCCTCCTCGTGGGCTTACTAATGAAAAACTGTTTTTT. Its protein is CASSPPPRGLTNEKLFF.

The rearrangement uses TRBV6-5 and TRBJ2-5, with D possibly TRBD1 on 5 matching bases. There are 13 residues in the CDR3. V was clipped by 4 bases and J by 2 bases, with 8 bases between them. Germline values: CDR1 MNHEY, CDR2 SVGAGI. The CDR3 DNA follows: TGTGCCAGCAGTTCACAGGTACAAGAGACCCAGTACTTC. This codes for CASSSQVQETQYF.

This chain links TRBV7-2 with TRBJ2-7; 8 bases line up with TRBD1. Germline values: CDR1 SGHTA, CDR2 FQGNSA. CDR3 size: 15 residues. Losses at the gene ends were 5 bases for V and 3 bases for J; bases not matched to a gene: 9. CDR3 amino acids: CASSPDGQGFYEQYF. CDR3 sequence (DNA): TGTGCCAGCAGCCCGGATGGACAGGGCTTCTACGAGCAGTACTTC.

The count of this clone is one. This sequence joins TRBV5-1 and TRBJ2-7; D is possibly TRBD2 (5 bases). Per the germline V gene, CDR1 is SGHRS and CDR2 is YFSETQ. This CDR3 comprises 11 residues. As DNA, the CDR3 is TGCCGCCGGAGGCCGTCCTACGAGCAGTACTTC. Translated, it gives CRRRPSYEQYF.

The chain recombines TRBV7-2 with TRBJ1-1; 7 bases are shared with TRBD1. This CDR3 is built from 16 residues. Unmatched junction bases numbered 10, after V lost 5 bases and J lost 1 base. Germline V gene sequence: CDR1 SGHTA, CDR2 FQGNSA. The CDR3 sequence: CASSRWEQGKNTEAFF. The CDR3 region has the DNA TGTGCCAGCAGCCGGTGGGAACAGGGGAAGAACACTGAAGCTTTCTTT.

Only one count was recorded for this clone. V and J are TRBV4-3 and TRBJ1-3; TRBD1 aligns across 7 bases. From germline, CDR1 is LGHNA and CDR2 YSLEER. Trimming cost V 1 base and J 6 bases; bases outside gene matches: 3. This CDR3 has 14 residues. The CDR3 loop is CASSQAGGANTIYF. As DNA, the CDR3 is TGCGCCAGCAGCCAAGCAGGGGGTGCAAACACCATATATTTT.